The next 21 T cell receptor beta chains were all read from a single sample in a study of cytomegalovirus exposure and HLA in healthy donors. Primers included in the PCR were 60 Vbeta and 13 Jbeta primers. The method was immunoSEQ multiplex PCR; TCRdb's version includes in-frame clones alone and lacks a portion of them. The data contain roughly 150,000 clones, about four fifths of them singletons. The sample consisted of PBMCs. Receptors originate from a man between 45 and 60 years old in good health and CMV-seropositive.

The rearrangement links TRBV5-4 to TRBJ2-5; the match to TRBD1 covers 10 bases. CDR1 and CDR2 from the germline V gene are SGHNT and YYREEE (reference sequence). The CDR3 sequence is 16 residues long. The junction had 7 bases not matched to a gene; V was cut back by 0 bases and J by 5 bases. The CDR3 is CASSLGGQGITETQYF. CDR3 sequence (DNA): TGTGCCAGCAGCTTGGGGGGACAGGGGATCACGGAGACCCAGTACTTC.

In its sample, this clone was seen once. The chain is built from TRBV27 and TRBJ1-6; 7 bases are shared with TRBD1. The CDR3 is made up of 13 amino acids. In germline, CDR1 is MNHEY, CDR2 SMNVEV (reference sequence). V trimming: 7 bases; J trimming: 4 bases; junction bases outside the gene matches: 1. CDR3 sequence reads: CASTGQYNSPLHF. The CDR3 DNA is TGTGCCAGCACGGGACAGTATAATTCACCCCTCCACTTT.

The sample holds a few counts of this clone. This chain connects TRBV29-1 to TRBJ2-7; weak D call: TRBD2 (5 bases). The CDR3 contains 12 residues. V was clipped by 5 bases and J by 4 bases, with 12 bases between them. The germline gives CDR1 SQVTM, CDR2 ANQGSEA. As DNA, the CDR3 is TGCAGCGTTAAGAGTGGGGAGTACGAGCAGTACTTC. It encodes CSVKSGEYEQYF.

This rearrangement joins TRBV27 to TRBJ2-3, with 8 bases matching TRBD2. The length of the CDR3 is 13 residues. The V gene end was trimmed by 7 bases and the J gene end by 5 bases; junction bases not matched to a gene: 5. Germline CDR1 reads MNHEY; CDR2 reads SMNVEV (reference sequence). CDR3 amino acids: CASIGGGLDTQYF. The CDR3 DNA is TGTGCCAGCATTGGCGGGGGGCTAGATACGCAGTATTTT.

The chain recombines TRBV5-1 with TRBJ2-7, with 7 bases matching TRBD2. Germline values: CDR1 SGHRS, CDR2 YFSETQ. This CDR3 has 12 amino acids. V gave up 4 bases and J gave up 6 bases; unmatched junction bases: 4. The CDR3 nucleotides are TGCGCCAGCAGCCCGACTAGCTTCGAGCAGTACTTC. It specifies CASSPTSFEQYF.

The gene calls are TRBV13 and TRBJ1-6; possible D gene TRBD1, 6 bases. V was clipped by 4 bases and J by 4 bases, with 14 bases between them. Germline V CDR1 and CDR2: PRHDT, FYEKMQ (reference sequence). The CDR3 extends over 16 amino acids. The CDR3 protein is CASSYLGQFYNSPLHF. The DNA of the CDR3 is TGTGCCAGCAGCTACCTTGGACAGTTTTATAATTCACCCCTCCACTTT.

The genes are TRBV6-1 and TRBJ2-3, with a tentative D call TRBD1 (6 bases). Trimming shortened V by 2 bases and J by 5 bases, and 11 bases separated the two germline ends. Germline CDR1 reads MNHNS; CDR2 reads SASEGT. CDR3 length: 14 amino acids. CDR3 amino acids: CASSENRVGDTQYF. The CDR3 DNA follows: TGTGCCAGCAGTGAAAACAGGGTAGGAGATACGCAGTATTTT.

This chain's CDR3 is CAWSVNSWGLAGSTDTQYF. Here the CDR3 DNA reads TGTGCCTGGAGTGTAAACTCTTGGGGTCTAGCGGGTAGCACAGATACGCAGTATTTT. The chain employs TRBV30 and TRBJ2-3; TRBD2 matches 8 bases. The CDR3 contains 19 residues. CDR1 and CDR2 (germline): GTSNPN, SVGIG (reference sequence). With 0 bases clipped from V and 0 bases from J, the junction kept 14 bases outside the gene matches.

The genes are TRBV4-3 and TRBJ2-7; 7 bases are a match to TRBD1. J lost 0 bases, V lost 4 bases, and 3 bases had no gene match. This CDR3 comprises 14 residues. Germline CDR1 is LGHNA and CDR2 is YSLEER. The CDR3 DNA is TGCGCCAGCAGCCCAAGACAGGGCTCCTACGAGCAGTACTTC. Its protein product is CASSPRQGSYEQYF.

The rearrangement links TRBV28 to TRBJ1-3; D possibly corresponds to TRBD1 (5 bases). CDR1 MDHEN and CDR2 SYDVKM come from the germline V gene. V gave up 2 bases and J gave up 2 bases, with 10 bases separating them. The CDR3 loop spans 15 amino acids. The chain's CDR3 is CASSLRAGAGNTIYF. CDR3 in DNA: TGTGCCAGCAGTTTACGAGCGGGGGCTGGAAACACCATATATTTT.

This clone has more than one count but fewer than ten. The chain uses TRBV30 and TRBJ1-2, with TRBD1 matching over 8 bases. The germline V gene encodes CDR1 GTSNPN and CDR2 SVGIG (reference sequence). The J segment lost 8 bases and the V segment lost 2 bases, leaving 7 bases of the junction unmatched. This CDR3 has 13 residues. The CDR3 loop reads CAWSRQGLNGYTF. Written as DNA, the CDR3 is TGTGCCTGGAGTCGACAGGGGTTAAACGGCTACACCTTC. Complete variable domain (other parts from reference TRBV30 and TRBJ1-2): SQTIHQWPATLVQPVGSPLSLECTVEGTSNPNLYWYRQAAGRGLQLLFYSVGIGQISSEVPQNLSASRPQDRQFILSSKKLLLSDSGFYLCAWSRQGLNGYTFGSGTRLTVV.

The rearrangement links TRBV10-1 to TRBJ2-7; D may be TRBD2 (5 bases). Germline V gives CDR1 WNHNN, CDR2 SYGVQD (reference sequence). The CDR3 spans 15 residues. V gave up 3 bases and J gave up 0 bases, with 12 bases separating them. The CDR3 here is CASSDGPTSSYEQYF. CDR3 nucleotides: TGCGCCAGCAGTGATGGGCCCACTAGCTCCTACGAGCAGTACTTC.

The rearrangement joins TRBV4-1 to TRBJ1-4; 9 nucleotides line up with TRBD1. CDR3 length equals 16 residues. With 0 bases clipped from V and 5 bases from J, the junction kept 4 bases outside the gene matches. Germline CDR1 MGHRA, CDR2 YSYEKL. The CDR3 DNA reads TGCGCCAGCAGCCAAGAGCCCGGGACAGGGAATGAAAAACTGTTTTTT. Its protein is CASSQEPGTGNEKLFF.

The chain carries TRBV14 and TRBJ2-1; 9 nucleotides line up with TRBD2. V trimming: 2 bases; J trimming: 6 bases; junction bases outside the gene matches: 17. Germline CDR1 is SGHDN and CDR2 is FVKESK. The CDR3 has 19 residues. The CDR3 sequence is CASSQHLPLAGGPGNEQFF. CDR3 bases: TGTGCCAGCAGCCAACACCTGCCCTTGGCGGGAGGGCCTGGCAATGAGCAGTTCTTC. The full variable domain, rest sourced from reference TRBV14 and TRBJ2-1, is EAGVTQFPSHSVIEKGQTVTLRCDPISGHDNLYWYRRVMGKEIKFLLHFVKESKQDESGMPNNRFLAERTGGTYSTLKVQPAELEDSGVYFCASSQHLPLAGGPGNEQFFGPGTRLTVL.

The genes are TRBV7-2 and TRBJ2-5; 8 positions agree with TRBD1. The J call is in doubt because the DNA end fits TRBJ2-7 better. CDR1 and CDR2 (germline): SGHTA, FQGNSA. The CDR3 is 16 residues long. This chain's CDR3 is CASSLALGQGSYEQYF. The CDR3 bases are TGTGCCAGCAGCTTAGCGCTTGGACAGGGTTCCTACGAGCAGTACTTC.

The chain couples TRBV6-1 to TRBJ2-3, with TRBD2 as a possible D gene (5 bases). The CDR3 runs to 16 residues. V was pared by 0 bases and J by 3 bases, with 13 bases between. Germline V gives CDR1 MNHNS, CDR2 SASEGT. DNA of the CDR3: TGTGCCAGCAGTGAAGCGGGAGCGCCACCGACAGATACGCAGTATTTT. Protein product: CASSEAGAPPTDTQYF.

This chain joins TRBV28 and TRBJ2-2; TRBD2 might be the D (6 bases). Trimming left V 4 bases short and J 1 base short, with 10 bases between. Germline V gene data show CDR1 as MDHEN and CDR2 as SYDVKM. The CDR3 totals 15 residues. CDR3 sequence: CASSYSGVNTGELFF. The CDR3 DNA reads TGTGCCAGCAGTTATTCGGGGGTGAACACCGGGGAGCTGTTTTTT.

Comment on this clone: A read error may account for a junction end that differs from germline. This sequence joins TRBV7-9 and TRBJ2-3; 7 positions agree with TRBD2. The CDR3 totals 15 residues. Germline loops: CDR1 SEHNR, CDR2 FQNEAQ (reference sequence). The CDR3: CSSSNQAGQTDTQYF. The CDR3 nucleotides are TGTTCCAGCAGCAACCAAGCGGGGCAAACAGATACGCAGTATTTT. Filled out from reference TRBV7-9 and TRBJ2-3, the complete variable domain reads DTGVSQNPRHKITKRGQNVTFRCDPISEHNRLYWYRQTLGQGPEFLTYFQNEAQLEKSRLLSDRFSAERPKGSFSTLEIQRTEQGDSAMYLCSSSNQAGQTDTQYFGPGTRLTVL.

This clone was seen a single time. This sequence joins TRBV9 and TRBJ2-4; 9 bases agree with TRBD1. The CDR3 has 19 residues. CDR1 and CDR2 (germline): SGDLS, YYNGEE. With V trimmed by 4 bases and J by 2 bases, 16 bases remained unmatched. The CDR3 sequence: CASSRWDRVRDWSKNIQYF. DNA for the CDR3: TGTGCCAGCAGCAGATGGGACAGGGTGAGGGATTGGTCCAAAAACATTCAGTACTTC.

The V call is TRBV4-1, the J call TRBJ2-7; TRBD2 agrees at 10 bases. Trimming at V came to 2 bases and at J to 0 bases, leaving 4 bases not matched to a gene. From germline, CDR1 is MGHRA and CDR2 YSYEKL. The CDR3 sequence is 16 residues long. The CDR3 region has the DNA TGCGCCAGCAGCCAACTATCTAGCGGGAGCTCCTACGAGCAGTACTTC. It codes for CASSQLSSGSSYEQYF.

The V gene is TRBV7-2, the J gene TRBJ2-1; 7 positions agree with TRBD2. Germline V gene lookup returns CDR1 SGHTA and CDR2 FQGNSA. V was pared by 1 base and J by 7 bases, with 4 bases of the junction left unmatched. This CDR3 has 14 residues. The CDR3 region is CASSLGGGMNEQFF. For the CDR3, the DNA is TGTGCCAGCAGCTTAGGGGGGGGGATGAATGAGCAGTTCTTC.